This TCR beta chain comes out of a study of shared clonotypes between healthy human individuals. Germline CDR1 reads LNHDA; CDR2 reads SQIVND (reference sequence). With 4 bases removed from V and 9 bases from J, the gap between germline ends came to 9 bases. CDR3 length equals 12 residues. The study, taken as a whole, reports: Clonotype sharing across donors was expected to vary with sequencing depth. Represented diversity (both genetic and exposure-history) was limited by the small number of donors. Generation of non-shared clonotypes was less probable than generation of clonotypes shared by all four donors.

Method: immunoSEQ multiplex PCR; TCRdb's copy keeps in-frame clones and lacks some. The sample has about 330,000 clones; 74% are singletons. Researchers partitioned CD4+ cells into CD45RA+ naive and CD45RA-negative memory subsets. A word on this clone: What it binds is unknown.

This receptor was obtained from a man aged 30-40 years in good health. The chain uses TRBV19 and TRBJ1-4; the D is unclear. Material: memory CD4+ T cells sorted from blood. Stated subset: CD45RA-negative fraction. The CDR3 loop reads CASSNNAKKLFF. The CDR3, as DNA: TGTGCCAGTAGTAATAATGCGAAAAAACTGTTTTTT.